Following are 25 T cell receptor beta chains from one sample sequenced in a study of T-cell memory formation after mild COVID-19. MiXCR, run by TCRdb on the 5' RACE reads, gives a single entry per CDR3 protein. The table records 250,000 or so distinct CDR3 sequences, about a sixth of them present only once. Sample: PBMCs or a T cell subset sorted from them (not recorded which). These receptor sequences come from a man younger than 30 who had mild COVID-19 (a few samples of this study predate the infection). Cell type and time point are not known.

The chain uses TRBV10-3 and TRBJ2-7; D unresolved. V was pared by 11 bases and J by 3 bases, with 8 bases between. CDR1 is ENHRY and CDR2 is SYGVKD in the germline V gene. There are 10 residues in the CDR3. CDR3: CAPGVYEQYV. CDR3 in DNA: TGTGCCCCGGGCGTCTACGAGCAGTACGTC.

This clonotype was seen more than once but under ten times. The chain employs TRBV7-2 and TRBJ1-5, with D possibly being TRBD1 (6 bases). V dropped 4 bases and J dropped 9 bases, with 13 bases sitting between them. The CDR3 extends over 13 amino acids. Germline V CDR1 and CDR2: SGHTA, FQGNSA. The chain's CDR3 is CASSSLGGGPQHF. The CDR3 nucleotides are TGTGCCAGCAGCTCTCTCGGGGGCGGGCCCCAGCATTTT. Full variable domain (outside the CDR3, taken from reference TRBV7-2 and TRBJ1-5): GAGVSQSPSNKVTEKGKDVELRCDPISGHTALYWYRQSLGQGLEFLIYFQGNSAPDKSGLPSDRFSAERTGGSVSTLTIQRTQQEDSAVYLCASSSLGGGPQHFGDGTRLSIL.

This clonotype has a handful of counts. The chain employs TRBV5-8 and TRBJ2-5; the match to TRBD2 covers 10 bases. CDR3 length: 18 residues. In germline, CDR1 is SGHTS, CDR2 YDEGEE. V lost 0 bases to trimming and J lost 5 bases; unmatched junction nucleotides: 13. The CDR3 DNA follows: TGTGCCAGCAGCTTGGGAACATTTAGCGGGGGGCGAACGGAGACCCAGTACTTC. This sequence encodes CASSLGTFSGGRTETQYF.

This clonotype occurred a few times. The rearrangement uses TRBV7-9 and TRBJ1-1; 11 bases are a match to TRBD1. The CDR3 has 16 amino acids. Germline V gives CDR1 SEHNR, CDR2 FQNEAQ (reference sequence). The ends lost 5 bases at V and 4 bases at J; junction bases unmatched: 9. CDR3 region: CASSLDWGQGGTEAFF. The CDR3 DNA reads TGTGCCAGCAGCCTCGACTGGGGACAGGGGGGCACTGAAGCTTTCTTT.

This clonotype was seen more than once but under ten times. The chain joins TRBV6-2 or TRBV6-3 to TRBJ2-7; D is ambiguous. This CDR3 has 14 amino acids. In germline, CDR1 is MNHEY, CDR2 SVGEGT. Trimming shortened V by 5 bases and J by 1 base, and 12 bases separated the two germline ends. As DNA, the CDR3 is TGTGCCAGCAGTGGTACGTCCGGATCCTACGAGCAGTACGTC. Its protein is CASSGTSGSYEQYV.

This rearrangement joins TRBV6-2 or TRBV6-3 to TRBJ2-4; 8 nucleotides match TRBD1. The CDR3 extends over 15 amino acids. The germline CDR1 and CDR2 sequences are MNHEY and SVGEGT. V shed 4 bases and J 9 bases; nucleotides not matched to a gene: 11. This CDR3 is CASSLAGGDSIIQYF. CDR3 sequence (DNA): TGTGCCAGCAGTTTAGCAGGGGGCGACAGTATCATTCAGTACTTC.

The rearrangement uses TRBV9 and TRBJ2-1; D possibly corresponds to TRBD2 (5 bases). V was shortened by 3 bases and J by 5 bases, with 12 bases between the two germline ends. The germline gives CDR1 SGDLS, CDR2 YYNGEE. CDR3 size: 14 residues. The CDR3 DNA reads as TGTGCCAGCAGCGAACACGGGGATGACAATGAGCAGTTCTTC. Translating gives CASSEHGDDNEQFF. Full variable domain (missing parts from reference TRBV9 and TRBJ2-1): DSGVTQTPKHLITATGQRVTLRCSPRSGDLSVYWYQQSLDQGLQFLIQYYNGEERAKGNILERFSAQQFPDLHSELNLSSLELGDSALYFCASSEHGDDNEQFFGPGTRLTVL.

This chain links TRBV4-1 with TRBJ1-6, with D possibly matching TRBD1 (6 bases). V dropped 2 bases and J dropped 14 bases, with 22 bases sitting between them. Germline V gene lookup returns CDR1 MGHRA and CDR2 YSYEKL. The CDR3 has 16 amino acids. CDR3 nucleotide sequence: TGCGCCAGCAGCCAACCAGGACAGCGGATCAACTTGTCCCTCCACTTT. Protein: CASSQPGQRINLSLHF.

The genes are TRBV5-1 and TRBJ1-1; 8 bases fit TRBD1. The V and J ends lost 7 bases and 3 bases, in that order; junction bases with no gene match: 8. Germline V CDR1 and CDR2: SGHRS, YFSETQ. There are 14 residues in the CDR3. CDR3 region: CASGSGGADTEAFF. As DNA, the CDR3 is TGCGCCAGCGGATCAGGGGGCGCGGACACTGAAGCTTTCTTT.

The gene calls are TRBV12-3 or TRBV12-4 and TRBJ1-3; TRBD1 might be the D (5 bases). The CDR3 has 14 residues. The CDR3 sequence: CGWGRKHSGNTIYF. The DNA for the CDR3 is TGTGGGTGGGGCAGAAAACACTCTGGAAACACCATATATTTT.

There are a few counts of this clonotype. This chain uses TRBV5-5 with TRBJ2-1; 9 positions agree with TRBD2. Trimming at V came to 4 bases and at J to 4 bases, leaving 9 bases not matched to a gene. The germline CDR1 and CDR2 sequences are SGHKS and YYEKEE (reference sequence). The CDR3 is 16 residues long. CDR3 amino acids: CASSPERGARYNEQFF. The CDR3 DNA reads TGTGCCAGCAGCCCGGAGCGGGGGGCAAGGTACAATGAGCAGTTCTTC. Full variable domain (missing parts from reference TRBV5-5 and TRBJ2-1): DAGVTQSPTHLIKTRGQQVTLRCSPISGHKSVSWYQQVLGQGPQFIFQYYEKEERGRGNFPDRFSARQFPNYSSELNVNALLLGDSALYLCASSPERGARYNEQFFGPGTRLTVL.

This clonotype occurred a few times. The chain is built from TRBV7-2 and TRBJ2-1; a possible D gene is TRBD2 (5 bases). V shed 5 bases and J shed 10 bases, with 12 bases lying between them. Germline V gene data show CDR1 as SGHTA and CDR2 as FQGNSA. The CDR3 totals 12 residues. CDR3 loop: CASSPGEPEQFF. DNA of the CDR3: TGTGCCAGCAGCCCCGGGGAGCCAGAGCAGTTCTTC.

This clonotype was counted between two and nine times. The chain carries TRBV5-4 and TRBJ2-2; 10 bases line up with TRBD1. Germline trimming cut 4 bases from V and 7 bases from J; bases unmatched to any gene: 13. Germline V lookup: CDR1 SGHNT, CDR2 YYREEE (reference sequence). The CDR3 runs to 17 residues. CDR3 in DNA: TGTGCCAGCAGCCGCGACCCTCCGGGACAGGGGAACGGGGAGCTGTTTTTT. Amino acids: CASSRDPPGQGNGELFF.

V usage is TRBV4-2 and J usage is TRBJ1-2; D is ambiguous. Germline CDR1 and CDR2: LGHNA and YNFKEQ. V was pared by 1 base and J by 1 base, with 10 bases between. This CDR3 is 15 amino acids long. The CDR3 here is CASSQARGNNYGYTF. DNA of the CDR3: TGTGCCAGCAGCCAAGCCCGGGGAAATAACTATGGCTACACCTTC.

The CDR3 reads CASRLGAPETQYF. Here the CDR3 DNA reads TGTGCCAGCAGGTTAGGGGCCCCAGAGACCCAGTACTTC. This chain uses TRBV6-5 with TRBJ2-5, with D possibly TRBD1 on 5 matching bases. Per germline, CDR1 MNHEY and CDR2 SVGAGI. V dropped 6 bases and J dropped 4 bases, with 12 bases sitting between them. The CDR3 is 13 amino acids.

There are many counts of this clonotype. This chain connects TRBV5-1 to TRBJ1-5; 7 nucleotides align to TRBD1. J lost 5 bases, V lost 4 bases, and 6 bases had no gene match. There are 14 residues in the CDR3. Germline V CDR1 and CDR2: SGHRS, YFSETQ. The CDR3 nucleotides are TGCGCCAGCAGCCAGTGGACAGGCGATCAGCCCCAGCATTTT. Translating it yields CASSQWTGDQPQHF.

The gene calls are TRBV21-1 and TRBJ2-5; the table assigns TRBD2, which was not confirmed against the DNA. TRBV21-1 constitutes a pseudogene. This CDR3 has 17 residues. The CDR3 sequence is CASSNSGLREPRETQYF. CDR3 bases: TGTGCCAGCAGCAATAGTGGGCTAAGGGAGCCTCGGGAGACCCAGTACTTC.

The gene calls are TRBV6-5 and TRBJ1-1; 7 bases map to TRBD1. V shed 4 bases, J shed 10 bases, and the junction held 18 bases outside the gene matches. The CDR3 is 16 residues long. The germline V gene has CDR1 MNHEY and CDR2 SVGAGI. CDR3 protein: CASSSQAGTVNLGAFF. Here the CDR3 DNA reads TGTGCCAGCAGTTCCCAGGCCGGGACAGTCAATCTAGGAGCTTTCTTT.

The rearrangement uses TRBV5-1 and TRBJ1-4; possible D gene TRBD1, 5 bases. This CDR3 contains 15 residues. Germline lookup yields CDR1 SGHRS and CDR2 YFSETQ. V was pared by 0 bases and J by 0 bases, with 6 bases between. CDR3 protein: CASSLAGTTNEKLFF. In DNA form, the CDR3 reads TGCGCCAGCAGCTTGGCAGGGACAACTAATGAAAAACTGTTTTTT.

This clonotype has a handful of counts. The V gene is TRBV4-1, the J gene TRBJ2-6; unclear D gene. The CDR3 loop spans 12 amino acids. V lost 7 bases to trimming and J lost 4 bases, with 5 bases between them. Germline V lookup: CDR1 MGHRA, CDR2 YSYEKL. This CDR3 is CASKSGANVLTF. The CDR3 bases are TGCGCCAGCAAGTCAGGGGCCAACGTCCTGACTTTC.

The chain's CDR3 is CAISDYKGGGNTEAFF. Here the CDR3 DNA reads TGTGCCATCAGTGATTACAAGGGGGGAGGGAACACTGAAGCTTTCTTT. The rearrangement uses TRBV10-3 and TRBJ1-1, with D maybe TRBD1 (6 bases). Germline V gene lookup returns CDR1 ENHRY and CDR2 SYGVKD. The germline V and J ends were trimmed by 3 bases and 1 base, with 15 bases remaining between them. This CDR3 is 16 amino acids long.

The genes are TRBV28 and TRBJ1-2, with a tentative D call TRBD1 (5 bases). Germline V gene sequence: CDR1 MDHEN, CDR2 SYDVKM. There are 16 residues in the CDR3. Trimming shortened V by 5 bases and J by 4 bases, and 20 bases separated the two germline ends. CDR3 sequence (DNA): TGTGCCAGCAGTAGGGGTAGGGACGGTGAAGGCTATGGCTACACCTTC. Translated: CASSRGRDGEGYGYTF.

This clonotype has only a few counts. V and J are TRBV12-3 or TRBV12-4 and TRBJ1-1; no clear D. The length of the CDR3 is 15 residues. With 3 bases removed from V and 0 bases from J, the gap between germline ends came to 11 bases. In nucleotides, the CDR3 is TGTGCCAGCAGTTTGGATCTGACCATGAACACTGAAGCTTTCTTT. Translating gives CASSLDLTMNTEAFF.

The chain uses TRBV6-2 or TRBV6-3 and TRBJ2-3, with TRBD2 matching 8 bases. The length of the CDR3 is 17 residues. Germline trimming cut 0 bases from V and 6 bases from J; bases unmatched to any gene: 11. Germline CDR1 MNHEY, CDR2 SVGEGT. CDR3 region: CASSYSLERGHGDTQYF. CDR3 in DNA: TGTGCCAGCAGTTACTCCCTCGAGCGGGGGCACGGGGATACGCAGTATTTT.

The rearrangement links TRBV6-5 to TRBJ2-3; D may be TRBD2 (5 bases). Trimming took 6 bases from V and 2 from J, leaving 12 bases between them. The V gene's germline CDR1 is MNHEY and CDR2 SVGAGI. The CDR3 is 14 residues long. The DNA for the CDR3 is TGTGCCAGCAGACCAGACTACTCCACAGATACGCAGTATTTT. Translation gives CASRPDYSTDTQYF.